A single sample is the source of the 5 T cell receptor beta chains below, sequenced in a study of blood T cell repertoires in COVID-19. The method was immunoSEQ multiplex PCR; TCRdb's version includes in-frame clones alone and lacks a portion of them. The sample lists just under 300,000 clones, more than 85% occurring once. What was sequenced was peripheral blood. These receptors all stem from a man between 70 and 80 years old with acute or convalescent COVID-19.

V is TRBV19 and J is TRBJ1-5, with D possibly being TRBD1 (5 bases). Trimming took 5 bases from V and 5 from J, leaving 19 bases between them. The germline V gene has CDR1 LNHDA and CDR2 SQIVND (reference sequence). The CDR3 spans 16 residues. This chain's CDR3 is CASSADSAVKDQPQHF. In nucleotides, the CDR3 is TGTGCCAGTAGTGCTGACAGTGCGGTCAAAGATCAGCCCCAGCATTTT.

This clone was seen only a few times. The rearrangement uses TRBV5-5 and TRBJ2-2; a possible D gene is TRBD2 (7 bases). Per the germline V gene, CDR1 is SGHKS and CDR2 is YYEKEE (reference sequence). Trimming left V 4 bases short and J 7 bases short, with 23 bases between. CDR3 size: 17 residues. CDR3 in DNA: TGTGCCAGCAGCCCCTATCCCACAGGGTCGGGGGGCGGGGAGCTGTTTTTT. It codes for CASSPYPTGSGGGELFF.

This rearrangement joins TRBV6-2 or TRBV6-3 to TRBJ1-1, with TRBD1 matching 9 bases. The CDR3 runs to 15 residues. Trimming at V came to 5 bases and at J to 1 base, leaving 5 bases not matched to a gene. Germline V gene data show CDR1 as MNHEY and CDR2 as SVGEGT. The CDR3 spells CASSRSDRGNTEAFF. The CDR3 nucleotides are TGTGCCAGCAGTCGGTCGGACAGGGGGAACACTGAAGCTTTCTTT.

The gene calls are TRBV11-2 and TRBJ2-1, with D possibly being TRBD1 (5 bases). CDR3 length equals 11 residues. Trimming pared 8 bases from V and 6 bases from J, leaving 8 bases between. CDR1 is SGHAT, CDR2 FQNNGV, per germline. The CDR3 loop is CASLGRNEQFF. CDR3 DNA: TGTGCCAGCCTGGGGCGCAATGAGCAGTTCTTC.

This chain uses TRBV9 with TRBJ2-1, with 7 bases aligning to TRBD2. Per the germline V gene, CDR1 is SGDLS and CDR2 is YYNGEE. The CDR3 has 17 amino acids. After removal of 0 bases from V and 0 bases from J, the junction contained 6 bases not matched to a gene. CDR3 DNA: TGTGCCAGCAGCGTAGCGGGTAGCGGGCACTCCTACAATGAGCAGTTCTTC. It is translated as CASSVAGSGHSYNEQFF.